Listed below are T cell receptor beta chains from one sample, sequenced in a study of blood T cell repertoires in COVID-19. Profiled with immunoSEQ multiplex PCR; TCRdb holds only in-frame clones, not every one. The table has fewer than 400,000 clones, roughly nine tenths seen once. The sample comprised PBMCs or T cells enriched from blood (not recorded which). These receptors originate from a woman under 40 who had recovered from COVID-19. CDR3s leave out the opening cysteine and the closing phenylalanine or tryptophan.

v_call	cdr3_aa
TRBV24-1	ATSGRTRSYNEQF
TRBV6-5	ASSRSPDYRRSYT
TRBV19	ASSFLPQGAKGYT
TRBV18	ASSPTGSYNEQF
TRBV7-6	ASSLEHQGMETQY
TRBV5-1	ASSRTGTKQSQETQY
TRBV28	ASSSGGLASPLH
TRBV7-2	ASSLVGQGRGADTQY
TRBV5-1	ASSTVYRANYEQY
TRBV5-1	ASSWGTGAASTDTQY
TRBV18	ASSPSGGGQPQH
TRBV11-2	ASSLNNRLATDTQY
TRBV28	ASSLDSVAKNIQY
TRBV10-3	ATRLAGQETQY
TRBV9	ASSKSAGRQTQY
TRBV19	ASSLGLEPQH
TRBV3-1/TRBV3-2	ASSKTGGSEAF
TRBV19	ASSHGLAGEYEQY
TRBV12-5	ASAVGGQNTEAF
TRBV3-1/TRBV3-2	ASSPGQVLAKNIQY
TRBV28	ASSFPKYGYT
TRBV6-2/TRBV6-3	ASSLEGDGQPQH
TRBV5-4	ASSFDTYEQY
TRBV7-2	ASSLAAGATEAF
TRBV11-2	ASSMGTSGGGLVETQY
TRBV12-5	ASGLGSLGGYT